A selection of T cell receptor beta chains follows, all from one sample in a study of cytomegalovirus exposure and HLA in healthy donors. The repertoire was sequenced with immunoSEQ multiplex PCR; TCRdb's copy has only in-frame clones and lacks some. The sample has 100,000 to 150,000 clones, 60% to 85% seen once. Specimen: PBMCs. The receptor set was obtained from a man between 45 and 60 years old in good health and CMV-seronegative. Each CDR3 is given with its conserved first and last residue. The D gene is left open where the match is weak. Clone size is not always given. Where it is, it says once, few, many or a class for expanded clones.

d_gene: TRBD1
v_gene: TRBV19
j_gene: TRBJ1-1
abundance: .
CDR3nt: TGTGCCACAAGCCGGGACAGGGACGCGGGCACTGAAGCTTTCTTT
CDR3aa: CATSRDRDAGTEAFF

d_gene: .
v_gene: TRBV28
j_gene: TRBJ1-4
abundance: .
CDR3nt: TGTGCCAGCAGGCCCGGGTCGGTTGACAATGAAAAACTGTTTTTT
CDR3aa: CASRPGSVDNEKLFF

d_gene: .
v_gene: TRBV7-9
j_gene: TRBJ2-7
abundance: .
CDR3nt: TGTGCCAGCGGCAATCCGGGACAACAGTACTTC
CDR3aa: CASGNPGQQYF

d_gene: TRBD1
v_gene: TRBV4-1
j_gene: TRBJ2-1
abundance: .
CDR3nt: TGCGCCAGCAGCCAGGGACAGGGGGCTTCGTACAATGAGCAGTTCTTC
CDR3aa: CASSQGQGASYNEQFF

d_gene: .
v_gene: TRBV15
j_gene: TRBJ1-1
abundance: .
CDR3nt: TGTGCCACCAGCAGAGATCTCTACAGGTCCGCTGAAGCTTTCTTT
CDR3aa: CATSRDLYRSAEAFF

d_gene: TRBD1
v_gene: TRBV27
j_gene: TRBJ1-4
abundance: .
CDR3nt: TGTGCCAGCAGTCATCGACAGGGATCCGCTGAAAAACTGTTTTTT
CDR3aa: CASSHRQGSAEKLFF

d_gene: .
v_gene: TRBV6-1
j_gene: TRBJ1-6
abundance: .
CDR3nt: TGTGCCAGCAGGGAACCAGGGGTAGGGTATAATTCACCCCTCCACTTT
CDR3aa: CASREPGVGYNSPLHF

d_gene: .
v_gene: TRBV5-1
j_gene: TRBJ2-3
abundance: .
CDR3nt: TGCGCCAGCAGACCCGACTACTCTAGCACAGATACGCAGTATTTT
CDR3aa: CASRPDYSSTDTQYF

d_gene: .
v_gene: TRBV5-6
j_gene: TRBJ2-7
abundance: .
CDR3nt: TGTGCCAGCAGCTCCTCCCCGACAGAGATTGGCGAGCAGTACTTC
CDR3aa: CASSSSPTEIGEQYF

d_gene: .
v_gene: TRBV7-9
j_gene: TRBJ1-4
abundance: .
CDR3nt: TGTGCCAGCAGCTTTGGTCAGGGTGGTGAAAAACTGTTTTTT
CDR3aa: CASSFGQGGEKLFF

d_gene: .
v_gene: TRBV7-9
j_gene: TRBJ1-2
abundance: .
CDR3nt: TGTGCCAGCAGCTTAGGGCAGGGGACCTATGGCTACACCTTC
CDR3aa: CASSLGQGTYGYTF

d_gene: .
v_gene: TRBV29-1
j_gene: TRBJ1-1
abundance: .
CDR3nt: TGCAGCGTATCGGTGAACACTGAAGCTTTCTTT
CDR3aa: CSVSVNTEAFF

d_gene: .
v_gene: TRBV30
j_gene: TRBJ1-3
abundance: .
CDR3nt: TGTGCCTGGAGTGTCTCAGTTGGAAACACCATATATTTT
CDR3aa: CAWSVSVGNTIYF

d_gene: TRBD1
v_gene: TRBV5-1
j_gene: TRBJ2-6
abundance: .
CDR3nt: TGCGCCAGCAGCAATTTTGCCGGGACAGCTAAAGCTGGGGCCAACGTCCTGACTTTC
CDR3aa: CASSNFAGTAKAGANVLTF

d_gene: .
v_gene: TRBV4-1
j_gene: TRBJ2-5
abundance: .
CDR3nt: TGCGCCAGCAGCCAAGAAGGGGCAGGGACTCGAGAGACCCAGTACTTC
CDR3aa: CASSQEGAGTRETQYF

d_gene: .
v_gene: TRBV10-3
j_gene: TRBJ1-6
abundance: once
CDR3nt: TGTGCCATCAGTGAGTCCGGGGGGAGTGCGGAGGGTTCACCCCTCCACTTT
CDR3aa: CAISESGGSAEGSPLHF

d_gene: .
v_gene: TRBV6-5
j_gene: TRBJ1-5
abundance: .
CDR3nt: TGTGCCAGCACCGCCGCCTACAATCAGCCCCAGCATTTT
CDR3aa: CASTAAYNQPQHF